A selection of T cell receptor beta chains follows, all from one sample in a study of cytomegalovirus exposure and HLA in healthy donors. Sequenced by immunoSEQ multiplex PCR; TCRdb stores in-frame clones only, minus some. The table has 130,000 or so clones, roughly 83% seen once. The sequenced sample consisted of PBMCs. The receptors come from a man aged 40-50 years in good health and CMV-seronegative. Each CDR3 is given with its conserved first and last residue. The order of the fields is D gene, V gene, clone size, J gene, CDR3 DNA, CDR3 protein. D genes are given only for firm matches. Size is stated for part of the rows, as once, few or many counts, or as a class when the clone is expanded.

D gene: TRBD2
V gene: TRBV4-3
clone size: -
J gene: TRBJ2-1
CDR3 DNA: TGCGCCAGCAGCCAACTAGCGGGGGGCAGTAATGAGCAGTTCTTC
CDR3 protein: CASSQLAGGSNEQFF

D gene: TRBD2
V gene: TRBV2
clone size: -
J gene: TRBJ2-1
CDR3 DNA: TGTGCCAGCAAGAGACTAGCGGGGGCGTACAATGAGCAGTTCTTC
CDR3 protein: CASKRLAGAYNEQFF

D gene: TRBD1
V gene: TRBV5-4
clone size: once
J gene: TRBJ2-5
CDR3 DNA: TGTGCCAGCAGCACTGACCGGGACAGGGACCAAGAGACCCAGTACTTC
CDR3 protein: CASSTDRDRDQETQYF

D gene: -
V gene: TRBV5-1
clone size: once
J gene: TRBJ1-5
CDR3 DNA: TGCGCCAGCAGCCTGGGACCCGAGGGCAATCAGCCCCAGCATTTT
CDR3 protein: CASSLGPEGNQPQHF

D gene: -
V gene: TRBV9
clone size: -
J gene: TRBJ2-3
CDR3 DNA: TGTGCCAGCAGCTTAACTAGCACAGATACGCAGTATTTT
CDR3 protein: CASSLTSTDTQYF

D gene: -
V gene: TRBV30
clone size: -
J gene: TRBJ1-4
CDR3 DNA: TGTGCCTGGAGTGTACTGATAGCAACTAATGAAAAACTGTTTTTT
CDR3 protein: CAWSVLIATNEKLFF

D gene: TRBD2
V gene: TRBV5-1
clone size: -
J gene: TRBJ2-2
CDR3 DNA: TGCGCCAGCAGCTTACATAGCGGGGACAACACCGGGGAGCTGTTTTTT
CDR3 protein: CASSLHSGDNTGELFF

D gene: -
V gene: TRBV14
clone size: few
J gene: TRBJ2-7
CDR3 DNA: TGTGCCAGCCGGGGATTGGGAAGACAGCAGTACTTC
CDR3 protein: CASRGLGRQQYF

D gene: TRBD1
V gene: TRBV27
clone size: -
J gene: TRBJ2-7
CDR3 DNA: TGTGCCAGCAGTTTAACCCTTGGACAGGGCTCCTACGAGCAGTACTTC
CDR3 protein: CASSLTLGQGSYEQYF

D gene: TRBD2
V gene: TRBV5-4
clone size: -
J gene: TRBJ2-5
CDR3 DNA: TGTGCCAGCAGCTCAACCGGGACTAGAGAGACCCAGTACTTC
CDR3 protein: CASSSTGTRETQYF

D gene: -
V gene: TRBV18
clone size: -
J gene: TRBJ1-1
CDR3 DNA: TGTGCCAGCTCACCAATCGGGGGGAACACTGAAGCTTTCTTT
CDR3 protein: CASSPIGGNTEAFF

D gene: -
V gene: TRBV18
clone size: -
J gene: TRBJ2-1
CDR3 DNA: TGTGCCAGCTCACCCGGGGGTATGCCGGACAATGAGCAGTTCTTC
CDR3 protein: CASSPGGMPDNEQFF

D gene: -
V gene: TRBV30
clone size: -
J gene: TRBJ2-1
CDR3 DNA: TGTGCCTGGGGTCGACTAGGGAGCTCCTACAATGAGCAGTTCTTC
CDR3 protein: CAWGRLGSSYNEQFF

D gene: -
V gene: TRBV7-2
clone size: medium-sized
J gene: TRBJ1-3
CDR3 DNA: TGTGCCAGCAGCTACAGCTCTGGAAACACCATATATTTT
CDR3 protein: CASSYSSGNTIYF

D gene: -
V gene: TRBV5-1
clone size: -
J gene: TRBJ2-3
CDR3 DNA: TGCGCCAGCAGCCAGCTAGCGTCTACGCAGTATTTT
CDR3 protein: CASSQLASTQYF

D gene: -
V gene: TRBV7-9
clone size: once
J gene: TRBJ1-1
CDR3 DNA: TGTGCCAGCGCCCAGGGCTACACTGAAGCTTTCTTT
CDR3 protein: CASAQGYTEAFF